One and the same sample provided the 16 T cell receptor beta chains below, sequenced in a study of blood T cell repertoires in COVID-19. Profiling relied on immunoSEQ multiplex PCR, and the TCRdb table lists in-frame clones only, not all of them. The table has about 160,000 clones, about 88% seen once. Sequenced input: peripheral blood. The receptors come from a woman aged 45-65 years with COVID-19, enrolled during active disease.

This clone appeared once. The genes are TRBV7-2 and TRBJ1-5; 8 bases agree with TRBD1. The J segment lost 1 base and the V segment lost 2 bases, leaving 4 bases of the junction unmatched. CDR3 length: 16 amino acids. Germline CDR1 reads SGHTA; CDR2 reads FQGNSA. The CDR3 bases are TGTGCCAGCAGCTTACAGGGGGCGTGGAGCAATCAGCCCCAGCATTTT. It encodes CASSLQGAWSNQPQHF.

The V and J genes are TRBV5-1 and TRBJ1-2; D unresolved. Germline V gene sequence: CDR1 SGHRS, CDR2 YFSETQ. V lost 4 bases, J lost 0 bases, and 13 bases lay in between. This CDR3 is 15 amino acids long. The CDR3 is CASSTRGGPNYGYTF. The CDR3 DNA follows: TGCGCCAGCAGCACTAGAGGAGGGCCTAACTATGGCTACACCTTC.

This chain uses TRBV7-9 with TRBJ1-4, with a weak D call TRBD1 (5 bases). Germline loops: CDR1 SEHNR, CDR2 FQNEAQ (reference sequence). The CDR3 has 17 residues. Trimming pared 2 bases from V and 7 bases from J, leaving 20 bases between. As DNA, the CDR3 is TGTGCCAGCAGCTTACCCCAGACCGTCCAGGGAAGTGAAAAACTGTTTTTT. Its protein is CASSLPQTVQGSEKLFF.

The chain links TRBV3-1 (or the pseudogene TRBV3-2) to TRBJ2-5; the D gene is possibly TRBD1 (5 bases). This CDR3 is built from 17 residues. The germline V and J ends were trimmed by 2 bases and 4 bases, with 20 bases remaining between them. CDR1 and CDR2 (germline): LGHDT, YNNKEL (reference sequence). CDR3 bases: TGTGCCAGCAGCCAACCTTCTTGGGTGTCAGGGCCAGAGACCCAGTACTTC. This codes for CASSQPSWVSGPETQYF.

The gene calls are TRBV29-1 and TRBJ2-2, with 9 bases aligning to TRBD1. V lost 7 bases and J lost 0; bases outside the gene matches: 6. This CDR3 region has 15 residues. Germline lookup yields CDR1 SQVTM and CDR2 ANQGSEA. The CDR3 nucleotides are TGCAGCGCAAACCGGGACAGGGCGAACACCGGGGAGCTGTTTTTT. This gives the protein CSANRDRANTGELFF.

The rearrangement joins TRBV28 to TRBJ1-1; the D is unclear. There are 14 residues in the CDR3. The V gene lost 5 bases and the J gene lost 1 base, with 11 bases spanning the gap. Germline CDR1 reads MDHEN; CDR2 reads SYDVKM. CDR3 amino acids: CASSPGGPNTEAFF. The CDR3 nucleotides are TGTGCCAGCAGTCCAGGTGGCCCGAACACTGAAGCTTTCTTT.

The chain is built from TRBV6-6 and TRBJ1-1; D remains ambiguous. CDR3 length: 14 amino acids. Germline CDR1 MNHNY, CDR2 SVGAGI (reference sequence). V lost 5 bases and J 1 base, leaving 11 bases between the germline ends. CDR3 coding DNA: TGTGCCAGCAGTCCTAATTATTCGAACACTGAAGCTTTCTTT. Residues: CASSPNYSNTEAFF.

The chain joins TRBV2 to TRBJ2-5, with a tentative D call TRBD1 (6 bases). The CDR3 runs 14 residues. With 3 bases removed from V and 5 bases from J, the gap between germline ends came to 13 bases. Germline V gives CDR1 SNHLY, CDR2 FYNNEI. The CDR3, as DNA: TGTGCCAGCAGTGAGGCAGGGGACGTGGAGACCCAGTACTTC. Protein: CASSEAGDVETQYF.

The V and J genes are TRBV28 and TRBJ2-6; weak D call: TRBD2 (6 bases). Germline lookup yields CDR1 MDHEN and CDR2 SYDVKM. Trimming pared 2 bases from V and 1 base from J, leaving 6 bases between. The CDR3 totals 15 residues. CDR3 sequence (DNA): TGTGCCAGCAGTTTACTAGCGTCTGGGGCCAACGTCCTGACTTTC. This gives the protein CASSLLASGANVLTF.

The chain recombines TRBV6-5 with TRBJ1-5; 10 bases are shared with TRBD1. CDR1 is MNHEY, CDR2 SVGAGI, per germline. J lost 4 bases, V lost 6 bases, and 6 bases had no gene match. The CDR3 spans 15 residues. The CDR3 sequence is CASREGTGENQPQHF. In DNA form, the CDR3 reads TGTGCCAGCAGGGAGGGGACAGGGGAAAATCAGCCCCAGCATTTT.

The chain uses TRBV11-2 and TRBJ2-1; D perhaps matches TRBD2 (6 bases). The CDR3 covers 16 residues. V lost 0 bases to trimming and J lost 3 bases, with 12 bases between them. In germline, CDR1 is SGHAT, CDR2 FQNNGV. CDR3 sequence (DNA): TGTGCCAGCAGCTTAGATGGGCGGGGCGGCTACAATGAGCAGTTCTTC. The encoded protein is CASSLDGRGGYNEQFF.

The chain links TRBV6-1 to TRBJ1-1; D gene unclear. The germline V gene encodes CDR1 MNHNS and CDR2 SASEGT. CDR3 length: 16 amino acids. With 1 base removed from V and 4 bases from J, the gap between germline ends came to 16 bases. The CDR3 reads CASSEGPGMVITEAFF. CDR3 nucleotides: TGTGCCAGCAGTGAAGGACCGGGGATGGTTATCACTGAAGCTTTCTTT.

V and J are TRBV19 and TRBJ2-1, with a tentative D call TRBD2 (6 bases). The CDR3 covers 13 residues. V lost 5 bases and J 5 bases, leaving 10 bases between the germline ends. Germline V gene sequence: CDR1 LNHDA, CDR2 SQIVND (reference sequence). The CDR3 DNA follows: TGTGCCAGTAGTCCCCGGAGGGACAATGAGCAGTTCTTC. Amino acids: CASSPRRDNEQFF.

The chain uses TRBV10-3 and TRBJ2-7, with 11 bases identical to TRBD2. The CDR3 runs to 17 residues. Germline values: CDR1 ENHRY, CDR2 SYGVKD. J gave up 0 bases and V 6 bases, and 10 bases lay outside the gene matches. Here the CDR3 reads CAIRMATSGENSYEQYF. DNA for the CDR3: TGTGCCATCAGGATGGCGACTAGCGGGGAGAACTCCTACGAGCAGTACTTC.

In this sample, this clone turned up a few times. The rearrangement uses TRBV2 and TRBJ1-5; tentatively, D is TRBD1 (6 bases). In germline, CDR1 is SNHLY, CDR2 FYNNEI. The CDR3 contains 15 residues. V was shortened by 1 base and J by 4 bases, with 11 bases between the two germline ends. CDR3 sequence (DNA): TGTGCCAGCAGTGAAGAGACAGGAAAAAATCAGCCCCAGCATTTT. Encoded protein: CASSEETGKNQPQHF. The whole variable domain, filled in from reference TRBV2 and TRBJ1-5, reads EPEVTQTPSHQVTQMGQEVILRCVPISNHLYFYWYRQILGQKVEFLVSFYNNEISEKSEIFDDQFSVERPDGSNFTLKIRSTKLEDSAMYFCASSEETGKNQPQHFGDGTRLSIL.

The chain links TRBV7-8 to TRBJ1-5; the D gene is possibly TRBD1 (6 bases). Trimming removed 0 bases from V and 2 bases from J, with 11 bases in between. Germline CDR1 SGHVS, CDR2 FQNEAQ. This CDR3 region has 16 residues. Written as DNA, the CDR3 is TGTGCCAGCAGCTTAGCTACCCGGACAGGCAATCAGCCCCAGCATTTT. Encoded protein: CASSLATRTGNQPQHF.